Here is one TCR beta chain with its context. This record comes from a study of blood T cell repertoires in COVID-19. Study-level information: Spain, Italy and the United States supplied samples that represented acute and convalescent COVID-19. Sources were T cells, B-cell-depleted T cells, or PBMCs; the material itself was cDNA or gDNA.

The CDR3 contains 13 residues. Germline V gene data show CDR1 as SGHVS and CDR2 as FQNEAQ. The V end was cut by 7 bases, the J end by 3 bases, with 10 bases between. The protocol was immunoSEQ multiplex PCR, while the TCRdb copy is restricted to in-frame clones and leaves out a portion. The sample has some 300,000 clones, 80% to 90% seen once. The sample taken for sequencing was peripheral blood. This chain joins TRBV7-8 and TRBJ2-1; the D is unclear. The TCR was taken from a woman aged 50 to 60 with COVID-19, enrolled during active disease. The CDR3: CASIVDNYNEQFF. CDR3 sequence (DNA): TGTGCCAGCATCGTAGACAACTACAATGAGCAGTTCTTC.